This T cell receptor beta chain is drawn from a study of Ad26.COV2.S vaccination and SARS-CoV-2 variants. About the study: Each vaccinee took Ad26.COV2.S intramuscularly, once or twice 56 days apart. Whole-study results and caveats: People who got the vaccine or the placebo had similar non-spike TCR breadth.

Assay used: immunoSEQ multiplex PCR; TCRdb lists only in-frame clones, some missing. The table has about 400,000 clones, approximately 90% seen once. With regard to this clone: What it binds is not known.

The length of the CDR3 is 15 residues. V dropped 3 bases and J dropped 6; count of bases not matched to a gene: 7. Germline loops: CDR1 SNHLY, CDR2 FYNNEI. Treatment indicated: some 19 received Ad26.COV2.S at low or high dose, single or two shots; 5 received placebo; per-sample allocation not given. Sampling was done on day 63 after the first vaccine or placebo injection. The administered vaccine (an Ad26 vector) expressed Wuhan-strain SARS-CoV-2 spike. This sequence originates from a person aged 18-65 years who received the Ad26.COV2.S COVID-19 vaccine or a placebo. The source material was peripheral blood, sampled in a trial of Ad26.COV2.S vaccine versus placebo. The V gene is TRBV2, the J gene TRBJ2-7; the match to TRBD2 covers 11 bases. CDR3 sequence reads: CASSDSLAGGLEQYF. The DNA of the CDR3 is TGTGCCAGCAGTGACTCGCTAGCGGGGGGTCTCGAGCAGTACTTC.